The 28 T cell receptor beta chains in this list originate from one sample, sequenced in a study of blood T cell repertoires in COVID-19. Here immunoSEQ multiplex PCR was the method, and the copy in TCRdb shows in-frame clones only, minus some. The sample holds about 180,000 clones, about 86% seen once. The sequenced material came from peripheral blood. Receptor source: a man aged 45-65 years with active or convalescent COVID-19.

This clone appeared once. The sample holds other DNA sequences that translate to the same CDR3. The CDR3 bases are TGCGCCAGCAGCTTGGAGGGACAGGGCGGTCAGCCCCAGCATTTT. Protein product: CASSLEGQGGQPQHF. The chain employs TRBV5-1 and TRBJ1-5; 9 nucleotides line up with TRBD1. The germline V gene encodes CDR1 SGHRS and CDR2 YFSETQ. This CDR3 has 15 residues. Trimming took 0 bases from V and 6 from J; bases not matched to a gene: 4.

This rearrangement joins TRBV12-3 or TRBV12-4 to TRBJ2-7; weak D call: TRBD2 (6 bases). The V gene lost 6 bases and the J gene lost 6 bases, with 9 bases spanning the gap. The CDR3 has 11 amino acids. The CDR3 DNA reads TGTGCCAGCAGAAGAGCGGGCGAGCAGTACTTC. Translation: CASRRAGEQYF.

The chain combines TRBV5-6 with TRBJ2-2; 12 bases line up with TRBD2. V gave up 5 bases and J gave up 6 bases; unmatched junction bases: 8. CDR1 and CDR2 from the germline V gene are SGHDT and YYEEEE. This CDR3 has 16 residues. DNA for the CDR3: TGTGCCAGCAGACCTACTAGCGGGGGGCCTTCCGGGGAGCTGTTTTTT. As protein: CASRPTSGGPSGELFF.

CDR3 bases: TGTGCCACCAGCAGAGATCTCGGTGTAGCGGGGGTGGGAGAGCAGTACTTC. Translating gives CATSRDLGVAGVGEQYF. The V gene is TRBV15, the J gene TRBJ2-7; 9 bases align to TRBD2. The CDR3 is 17 residues long. V dropped 0 bases and J dropped 7; count of bases not matched to a gene: 13. Germline CDR1 is LNHNV and CDR2 is YYDKDF (reference sequence).

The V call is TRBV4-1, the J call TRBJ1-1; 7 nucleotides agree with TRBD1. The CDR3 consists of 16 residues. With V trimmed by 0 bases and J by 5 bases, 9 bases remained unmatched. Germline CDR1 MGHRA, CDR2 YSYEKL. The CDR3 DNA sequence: TGCGCCAGCAGCCAAGATAGGACAACAGGGGATACTGAAGCTTTCTTT. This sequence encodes CASSQDRTTGDTEAFF.

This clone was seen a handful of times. The DNA for the CDR3 is TGCGCCAGCAGCGGACAGGGCCAAGGCGTACATGGCTACACCTTC. Protein: CASSGQGQGVHGYTF. This chain connects TRBV5-1 to TRBJ1-2; 8 nucleotides align to TRBD1. Germline V gives CDR1 SGHRS, CDR2 YFSETQ. Trimming at V came to 4 bases and at J to 6 bases, leaving 11 bases not matched to a gene. The CDR3 spans 15 residues.

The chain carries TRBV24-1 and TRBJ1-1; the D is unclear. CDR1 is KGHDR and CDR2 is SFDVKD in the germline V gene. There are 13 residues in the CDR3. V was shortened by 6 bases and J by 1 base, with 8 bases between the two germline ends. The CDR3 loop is CATSPAANTEAFF. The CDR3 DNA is TGTGCCACCAGTCCAGCGGCGAACACTGAAGCTTTCTTT.

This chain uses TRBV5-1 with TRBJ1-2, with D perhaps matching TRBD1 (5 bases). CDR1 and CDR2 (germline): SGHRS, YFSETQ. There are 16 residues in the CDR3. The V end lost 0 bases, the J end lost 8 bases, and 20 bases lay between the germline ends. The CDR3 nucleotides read TGCGCCAGCAGCTTGGCCATAAGTGGAGGGGCGGAGGGCTACACCTTC. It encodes CASSLAISGGAEGYTF.

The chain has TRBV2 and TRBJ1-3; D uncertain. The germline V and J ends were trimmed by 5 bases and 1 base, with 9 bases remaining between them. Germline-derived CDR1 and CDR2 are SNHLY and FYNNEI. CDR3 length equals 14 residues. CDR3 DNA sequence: TGTGCCAGCAGTCCCACAACGTCTGGAAACACCATATATTTT. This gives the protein CASSPTTSGNTIYF.

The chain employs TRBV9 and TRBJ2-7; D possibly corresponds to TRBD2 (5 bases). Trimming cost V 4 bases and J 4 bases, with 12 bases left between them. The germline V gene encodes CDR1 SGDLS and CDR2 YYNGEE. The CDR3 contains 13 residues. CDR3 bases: TGTGCCAGCAGCCCTAGCCCCGGGTACGAGCAGTACTTC. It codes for CASSPSPGYEQYF.

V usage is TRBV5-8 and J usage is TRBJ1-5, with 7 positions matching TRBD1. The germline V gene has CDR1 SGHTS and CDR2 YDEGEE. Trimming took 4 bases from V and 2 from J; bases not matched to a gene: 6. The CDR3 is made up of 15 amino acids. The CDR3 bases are TGTGCCAGCAGCCAGGGACAGATAGGCAATCAGCCCCAGCATTTT. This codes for CASSQGQIGNQPQHF.

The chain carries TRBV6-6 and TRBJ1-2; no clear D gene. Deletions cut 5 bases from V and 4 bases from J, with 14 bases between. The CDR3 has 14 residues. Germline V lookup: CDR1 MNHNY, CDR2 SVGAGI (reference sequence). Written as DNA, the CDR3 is TGTGCCAGCAGTCAAAGGGAGCCCCCCTATGGCTACACCTTC. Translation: CASSQREPPYGYTF.

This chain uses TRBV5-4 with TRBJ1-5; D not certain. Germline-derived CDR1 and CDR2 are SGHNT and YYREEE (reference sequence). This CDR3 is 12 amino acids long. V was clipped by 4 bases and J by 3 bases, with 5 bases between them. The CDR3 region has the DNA TGTGCCAGCAGCCTTAACAATCAGCCCCAGCATTTT. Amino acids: CASSLNNQPQHF.

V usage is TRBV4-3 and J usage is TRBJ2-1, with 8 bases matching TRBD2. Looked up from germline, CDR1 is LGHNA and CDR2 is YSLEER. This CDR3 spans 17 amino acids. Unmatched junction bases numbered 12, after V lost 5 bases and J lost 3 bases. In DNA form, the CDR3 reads TGCGCCAGCAGCTCCAGGAGGTTAGCGGGGATCTACAATGAGCAGTTCTTC. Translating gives CASSSRRLAGIYNEQFF.

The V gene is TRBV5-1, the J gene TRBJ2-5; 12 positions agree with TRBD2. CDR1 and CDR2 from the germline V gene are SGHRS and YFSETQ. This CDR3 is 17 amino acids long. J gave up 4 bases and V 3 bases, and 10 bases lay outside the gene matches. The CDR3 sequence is CASSSSTSGSGRETQYF. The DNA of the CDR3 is TGCGCCAGCAGCTCTTCGACTAGCGGGAGCGGTCGAGAGACCCAGTACTTC. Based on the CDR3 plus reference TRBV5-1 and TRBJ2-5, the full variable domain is KAGVTQTPRYLIKTRGQQVTLSCSPISGHRSVSWYQQTPGQGLQFLFEYFSETQRNKGNFPGRFSGRQFSNSRSEMNVSTLELGDSALYLCASSSSTSGSGRETQYFGPGTRLLVL.

CDR3: CASSSRRGTEAFF. CDR3 DNA sequence: TGTGCCAGCAGCTCACGCAGGGGGACTGAAGCTTTCTTT. The V call is TRBV7-3, the J call TRBJ1-1, with TRBD1 matching 7 bases. The CDR3 has 13 residues. The V gene end was trimmed by 4 bases and the J gene end by 5 bases; junction bases not matched to a gene: 4. Germline loops: CDR1 SGHTA, CDR2 FQGTGA.

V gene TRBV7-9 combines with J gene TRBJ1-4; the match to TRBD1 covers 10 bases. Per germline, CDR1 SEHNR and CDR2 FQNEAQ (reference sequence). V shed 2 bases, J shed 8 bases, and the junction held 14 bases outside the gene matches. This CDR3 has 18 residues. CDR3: CASSLIRDRGVFREKLFF. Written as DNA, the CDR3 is TGTGCCAGCAGCTTAATCCGGGACAGGGGCGTCTTTCGGGAAAAACTGTTTTTT.

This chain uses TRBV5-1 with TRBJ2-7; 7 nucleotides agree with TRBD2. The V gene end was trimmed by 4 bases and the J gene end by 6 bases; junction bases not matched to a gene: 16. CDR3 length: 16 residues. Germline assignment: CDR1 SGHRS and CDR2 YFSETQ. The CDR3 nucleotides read TGCGCCAGCAGCCTGGGGTGGACGGGGGGACCTATCGAGCAGTACTTC. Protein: CASSLGWTGGPIEQYF.

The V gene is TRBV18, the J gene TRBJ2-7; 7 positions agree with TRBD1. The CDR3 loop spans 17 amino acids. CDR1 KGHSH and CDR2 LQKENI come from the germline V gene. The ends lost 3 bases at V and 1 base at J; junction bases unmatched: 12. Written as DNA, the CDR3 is TGTGCCAGCTCACCCCTCGAGCCGGGACAGCGATCCTACGAGCAGTACTTC. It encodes CASSPLEPGQRSYEQYF.

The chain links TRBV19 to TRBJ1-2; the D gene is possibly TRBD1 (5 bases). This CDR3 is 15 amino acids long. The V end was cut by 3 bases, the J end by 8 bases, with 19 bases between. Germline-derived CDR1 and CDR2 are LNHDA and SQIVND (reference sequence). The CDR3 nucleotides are TGTGCCAGTAGTATTGCATTTTCAGGGTTAAGCGGCTACACCTTC. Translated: CASSIAFSGLSGYTF.

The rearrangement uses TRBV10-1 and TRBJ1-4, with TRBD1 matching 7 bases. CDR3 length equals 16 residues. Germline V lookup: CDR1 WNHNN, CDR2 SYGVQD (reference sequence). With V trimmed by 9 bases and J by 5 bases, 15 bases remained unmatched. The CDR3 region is CARPNTWDRLNEKLFF. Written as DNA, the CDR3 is TGCGCCAGGCCGAACACTTGGGACAGACTAAATGAAAAACTGTTTTTT.

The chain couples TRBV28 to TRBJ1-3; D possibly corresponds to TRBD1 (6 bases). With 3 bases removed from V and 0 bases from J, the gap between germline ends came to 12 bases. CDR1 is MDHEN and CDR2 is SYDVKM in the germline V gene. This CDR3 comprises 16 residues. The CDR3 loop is CASSLAGQHSGNTIYF. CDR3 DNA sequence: TGTGCCAGCAGTTTGGCCGGACAGCACTCTGGAAACACCATATATTTT.

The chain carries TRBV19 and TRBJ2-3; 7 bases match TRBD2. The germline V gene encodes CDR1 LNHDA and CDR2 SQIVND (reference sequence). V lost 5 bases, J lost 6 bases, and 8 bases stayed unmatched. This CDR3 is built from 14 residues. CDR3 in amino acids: CASSRGVPSDTQYF. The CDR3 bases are TGTGCCAGTAGTCGGGGGGTACCTTCGGATACGCAGTATTTT.

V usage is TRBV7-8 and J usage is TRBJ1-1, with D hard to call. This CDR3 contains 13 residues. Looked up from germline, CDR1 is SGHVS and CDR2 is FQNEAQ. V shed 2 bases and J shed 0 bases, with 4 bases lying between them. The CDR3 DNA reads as TGTGCCAGCAGCTTATCCTTGAACACTGAAGCTTTCTTT. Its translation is CASSLSLNTEAFF.

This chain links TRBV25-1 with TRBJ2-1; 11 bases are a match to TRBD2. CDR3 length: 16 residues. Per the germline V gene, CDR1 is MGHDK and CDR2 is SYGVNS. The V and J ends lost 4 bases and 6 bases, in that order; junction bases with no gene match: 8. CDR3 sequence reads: CASSARLAGGLNEQFF. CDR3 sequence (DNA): TGTGCCAGCAGTGCCCGGCTAGCGGGGGGTCTCAATGAGCAGTTCTTC.

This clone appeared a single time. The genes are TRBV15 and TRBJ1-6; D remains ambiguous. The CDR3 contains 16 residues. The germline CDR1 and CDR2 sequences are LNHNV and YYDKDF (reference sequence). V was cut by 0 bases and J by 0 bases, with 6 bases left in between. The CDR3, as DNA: TGTGCCACCAGCAGAGAACACAGCTCCTATAATTCACCCCTCCACTTT. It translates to CATSREHSSYNSPLHF.

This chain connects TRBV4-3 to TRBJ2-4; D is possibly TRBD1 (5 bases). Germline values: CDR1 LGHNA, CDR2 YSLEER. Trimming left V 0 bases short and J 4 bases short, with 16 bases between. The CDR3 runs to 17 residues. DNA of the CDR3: TGCGCCAGCAGCCAAGACAGCGACAGTCCGTCAAAAAACATTCAGTACTTC. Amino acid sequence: CASSQDSDSPSKNIQYF.

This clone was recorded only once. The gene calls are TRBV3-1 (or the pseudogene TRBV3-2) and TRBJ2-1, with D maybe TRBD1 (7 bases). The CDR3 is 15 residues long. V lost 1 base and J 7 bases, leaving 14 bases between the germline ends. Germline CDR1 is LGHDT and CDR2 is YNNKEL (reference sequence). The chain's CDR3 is CASSQVTGRKNEQFF. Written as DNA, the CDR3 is TGTGCCAGCAGCCAAGTGACAGGGAGGAAAAATGAGCAGTTCTTC.